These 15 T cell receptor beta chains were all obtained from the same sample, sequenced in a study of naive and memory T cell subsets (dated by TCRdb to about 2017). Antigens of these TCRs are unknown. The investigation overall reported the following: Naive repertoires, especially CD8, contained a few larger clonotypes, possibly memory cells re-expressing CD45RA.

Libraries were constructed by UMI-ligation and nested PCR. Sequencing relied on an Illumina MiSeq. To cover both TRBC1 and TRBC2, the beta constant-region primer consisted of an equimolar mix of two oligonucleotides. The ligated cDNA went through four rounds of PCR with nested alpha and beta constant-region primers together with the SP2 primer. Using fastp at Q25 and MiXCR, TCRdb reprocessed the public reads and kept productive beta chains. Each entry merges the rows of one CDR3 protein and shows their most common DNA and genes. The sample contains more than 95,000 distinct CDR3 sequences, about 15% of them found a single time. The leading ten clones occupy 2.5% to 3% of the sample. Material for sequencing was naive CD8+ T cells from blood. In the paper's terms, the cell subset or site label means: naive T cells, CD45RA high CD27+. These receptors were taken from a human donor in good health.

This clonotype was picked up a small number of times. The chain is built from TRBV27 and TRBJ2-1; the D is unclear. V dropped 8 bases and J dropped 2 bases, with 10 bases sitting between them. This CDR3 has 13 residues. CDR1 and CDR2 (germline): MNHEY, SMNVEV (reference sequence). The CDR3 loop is CASSRSTYNEQFF. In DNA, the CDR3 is TGTGCCAGCTCAAGGAGTACCTACAATGAGCAGTTCTTC.

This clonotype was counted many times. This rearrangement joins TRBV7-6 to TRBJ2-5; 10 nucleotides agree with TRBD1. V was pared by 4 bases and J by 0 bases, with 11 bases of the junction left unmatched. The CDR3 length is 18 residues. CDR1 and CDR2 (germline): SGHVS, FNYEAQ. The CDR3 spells CASSSDRGFYENQETQYF. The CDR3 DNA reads TGTGCCAGCAGCTCGGACAGGGGGTTTTATGAAAACCAAGAGACCCAGTACTTC.

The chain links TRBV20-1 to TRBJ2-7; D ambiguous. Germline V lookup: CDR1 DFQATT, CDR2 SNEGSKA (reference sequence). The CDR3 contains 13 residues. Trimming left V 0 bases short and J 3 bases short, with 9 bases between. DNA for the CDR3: TGCAGTGCTAGAGAGAGCGCAGACTACGAGCAGTACTTC. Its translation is CSARESADYEQYF.

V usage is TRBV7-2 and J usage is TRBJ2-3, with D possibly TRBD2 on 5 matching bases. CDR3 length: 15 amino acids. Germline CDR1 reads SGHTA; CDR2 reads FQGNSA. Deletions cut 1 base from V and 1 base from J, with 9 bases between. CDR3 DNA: TGTGCCAGCAGCTTAGAAGTTAGCGGCACAGATACGCAGTATTTT. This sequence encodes CASSLEVSGTDTQYF.

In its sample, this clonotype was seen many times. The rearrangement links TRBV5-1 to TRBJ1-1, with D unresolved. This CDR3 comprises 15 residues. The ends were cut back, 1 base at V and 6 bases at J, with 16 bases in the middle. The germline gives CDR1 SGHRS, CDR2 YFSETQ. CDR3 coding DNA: TGCGCCAGCAGCTTGTATCTTGGATCGAGCCCTGAAGCTTTCTTT. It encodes CASSLYLGSSPEAFF.

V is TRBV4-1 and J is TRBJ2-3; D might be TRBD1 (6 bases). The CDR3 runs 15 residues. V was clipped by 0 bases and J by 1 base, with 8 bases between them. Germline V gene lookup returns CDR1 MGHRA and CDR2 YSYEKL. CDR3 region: CASSQDRGGTDTQYF. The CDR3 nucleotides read TGCGCCAGCAGCCAAGACAGGGGCGGCACAGATACGCAGTATTTT.

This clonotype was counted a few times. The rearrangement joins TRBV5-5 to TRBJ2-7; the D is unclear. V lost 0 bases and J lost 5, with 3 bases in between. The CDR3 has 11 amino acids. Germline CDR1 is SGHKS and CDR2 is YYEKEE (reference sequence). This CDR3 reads CASSLVDEQYF. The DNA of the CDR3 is TGTGCCAGCAGCTTGGTGGACGAGCAGTACTTC.

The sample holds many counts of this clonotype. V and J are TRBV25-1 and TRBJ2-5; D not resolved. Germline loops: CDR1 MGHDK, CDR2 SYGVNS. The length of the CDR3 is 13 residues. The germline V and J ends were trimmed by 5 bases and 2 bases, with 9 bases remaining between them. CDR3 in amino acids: CASSNDGQETQYF. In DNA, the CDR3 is TGTGCCAGCAGTAACGACGGACAAGAGACCCAGTACTTC.

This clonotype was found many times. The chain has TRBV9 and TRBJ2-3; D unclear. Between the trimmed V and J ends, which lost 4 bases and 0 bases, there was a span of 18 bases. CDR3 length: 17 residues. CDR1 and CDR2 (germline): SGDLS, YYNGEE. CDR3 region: CASSSRPLPSSTDTQYF. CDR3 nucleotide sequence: TGTGCCAGCAGCTCCCGCCCCCTGCCGTCTAGCACAGATACGCAGTATTTT.

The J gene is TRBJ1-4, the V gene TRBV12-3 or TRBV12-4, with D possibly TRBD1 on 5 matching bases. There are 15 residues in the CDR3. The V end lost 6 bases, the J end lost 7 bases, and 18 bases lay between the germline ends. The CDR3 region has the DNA TGTGCCAGCAGACTCCCAGGGTATGTTGGTGAAAAACTGTTTTTT. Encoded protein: CASRLPGYVGEKLFF.

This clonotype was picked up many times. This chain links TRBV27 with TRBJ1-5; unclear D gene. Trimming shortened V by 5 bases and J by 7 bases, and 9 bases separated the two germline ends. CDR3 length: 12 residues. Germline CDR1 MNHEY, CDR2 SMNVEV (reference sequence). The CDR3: CASSASGQPQHF. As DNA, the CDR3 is TGTGCCAGCAGTGCCTCAGGCCAGCCCCAGCATTTT.

DNA of the CDR3: TGTGCCAGCAGTTATAACAGGGGTCTAGCCAAAAACATTCAGTACTTC. It yields the protein CASSYNRGLAKNIQYF. The chain joins TRBV6-2 or TRBV6-3 to TRBJ2-4, with 7 bases fitting TRBD1. Germline loops: CDR1 MNHEY, CDR2 SVGEGT. This CDR3 spans 16 amino acids. Trimming removed 3 bases from V and 0 bases from J; junction bases left unmatched: 5.

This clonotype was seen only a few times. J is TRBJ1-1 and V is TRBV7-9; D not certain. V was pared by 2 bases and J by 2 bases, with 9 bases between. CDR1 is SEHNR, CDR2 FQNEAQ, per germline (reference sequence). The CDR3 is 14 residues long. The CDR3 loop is CASSLTDSNTEAFF. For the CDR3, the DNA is TGTGCCAGCAGCTTAACAGACTCTAACACTGAAGCTTTCTTT. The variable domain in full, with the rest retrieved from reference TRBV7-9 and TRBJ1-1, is DTGVSQNPRHKITKRGQNVTFRCDPISEHNRLYWYRQTLGQGPEFLTYFQNEAQLEKSRLLSDRFSAERPKGSFSTLEIQRTEQGDSAMYLCASSLTDSNTEAFFGQGTRLTVV.

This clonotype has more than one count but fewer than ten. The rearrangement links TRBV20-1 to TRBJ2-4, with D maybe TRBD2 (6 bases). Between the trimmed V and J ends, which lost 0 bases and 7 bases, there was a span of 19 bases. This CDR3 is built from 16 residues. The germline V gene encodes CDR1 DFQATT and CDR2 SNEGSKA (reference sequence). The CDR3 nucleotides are TGCAGTGCTAGAGACGGTTATTGGGGAGGCGATAACATTCAGTACTTC. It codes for CSARDGYWGGDNIQYF.

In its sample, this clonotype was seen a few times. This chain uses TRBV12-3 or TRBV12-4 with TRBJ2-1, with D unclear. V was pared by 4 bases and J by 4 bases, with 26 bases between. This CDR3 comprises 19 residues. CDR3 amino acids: CASSSLTTGGLDTYNEQFF. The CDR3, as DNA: TGTGCCAGCAGTTCCTTAACAACCGGCGGCCTTGACACTTACAATGAGCAGTTCTTC.